The present TCR beta chain was sequenced within a study of blood T cell repertoires in COVID-19. The repertoire was sequenced with immunoSEQ multiplex PCR; TCRdb's copy has only in-frame clones and lacks some. This repertoire shows about 140,000 clones, 88% found once; its top ten account for 1.5% to 2%. The sample consisted of peripheral blood. This receptor was identified in a man between 65 and 85 years old with acute or convalescent COVID-19.

This CDR3 reads CASRKGAATNEKLFF. The CDR3 region has the DNA TGTGCCAGCAGAAAGGGGGCGGCAACTAATGAAAAACTGTTTTTT. V is TRBV6-5 and J is TRBJ1-4; 7 bases align to TRBD1. The CDR3 contains 15 residues. Per the germline V gene, CDR1 is MNHEY and CDR2 is SVGAGI. After removal of 6 bases from V and 0 bases from J, the junction contained 4 bases not matched to a gene.